The next 20 T cell receptor beta chains were all read from a single sample in a study of T cell repertoires in cytomegalovirus infection. TCRdb reprocessed the reads via MiXCR and lists one record per CDR3 protein. The table includes approximately 910,000 distinct CDR3 sequences, roughly 30% detected once. Their antigens are not known. Here the sequenced sample was cultured CD8+ T cells from PBMCs, taken from culture after CMV antigen stimulation. These receptors all come from a human donor in good health (CMV status not recorded). Some clones in this sample may be carry-over from other donors' samples.

This clonotype was seen more than once but under ten times. V is TRBV14 and J is TRBJ2-7, with 7 bases identical to TRBD1. From germline, CDR1 is SGHDN and CDR2 FVKESK. The CDR3 is 15 residues long. V was clipped by 1 base and J by 1 base; unmatched bases: 4. CDR3 nucleotide sequence: TGTGCCAGCAGCCAAGGGACAGGTACTTCCTACGAGCAGTACGTC. This encodes CASSQGTGTSYEQYV.

The gene calls are TRBV5-6 and TRBJ2-3; 14 positions match TRBD2. The germline CDR1 and CDR2 sequences are SGHDT and YYEEEE. With V trimmed by 3 bases and J by 2 bases, 5 bases remained unmatched. This CDR3 is 17 amino acids long. The CDR3 loop is CASSWGLAGAYTDTQYF. As DNA, the CDR3 is TGTGCCAGCAGCTGGGGACTAGCGGGGGCCTACACAGATACGCAGTATTTT.

J is TRBJ1-4 and V is TRBV5-4; D unresolved. CDR3 size: 14 residues. CDR1 SGHNT and CDR2 YYREEE come from the germline V gene (reference sequence). Trimming removed 0 bases at V and 2 bases at J, with 5 bases between. The CDR3 here is CASSLGLTNEKLFF. As DNA, the CDR3 is TGTGCCAGCAGCTTGGGCTTGACTAATGAAAAACTGTTTTTT.

A note on this clonotype: This sequence may be a read error, since a much larger clone differs from it by one base. The rearrangement links TRBV27 to TRBJ2-1; unclear D gene. Germline loops: CDR1 MNHEY, CDR2 SMNVEV (reference sequence). The CDR3 is made up of 15 amino acids. CDR3 region: CAGSLQRQIYNEQFF. Here the CDR3 DNA reads TGTGCCGGCAGTTTACAGAGACAAATCTACAATGAGCAGTTCTTC.

The chain employs TRBV5-3 and TRBJ2-3; 12 bases match TRBD2. Being an ORF, TRBV5-3 has a function that is uncertain. The CDR3 runs 16 residues. Germline trimming cut 8 bases from V and 3 bases from J; bases unmatched to any gene: 10. The CDR3 spells CASSRELAGGTDTQYF. The CDR3 DNA reads as TGTGCCAGCAGCCGTGAACTAGCGGGGGGAACAGATACGCAGTATTTT.

The chain employs TRBV7-6 and TRBJ2-7; TRBD1 aligns across 10 bases. The CDR3 runs 15 residues. CDR1 SGHVS and CDR2 FNYEAQ come from the germline V gene. V lost 5 bases and J lost 2; bases outside the gene matches: 6. CDR3: CASSAGTGDPYEQYF. The CDR3 DNA is TGTGCCAGCAGCGCCGGGACAGGGGACCCCTACGAGCAGTACTTC. Full variable domain (remainder filled in from reference TRBV7-6 and TRBJ2-7): GAGVSQSPRYKVTKRGQDVALRCDPISGHVSLYWYRQALGQGPEFLTYFNYEAQQDKSGLPNDRFSAERPEGSISTLTIQRTEQRDSAMYRCASSAGTGDPYEQYFGPGTRLTVT.

The chain is built from TRBV20-1 and TRBJ1-5; 7 nucleotides line up with TRBD1. Unmatched junction bases numbered 5, after V lost 0 bases and J lost 3 bases. The CDR3 is made up of 15 amino acids. Germline loops: CDR1 DFQATT, CDR2 SNEGSKA (reference sequence). The CDR3 reads CSARDPGTVNQPQHF. CDR3 bases: TGCAGTGCTAGAGACCCCGGGACAGTCAATCAGCCCCAGCATTTT.

V is TRBV7-6 and J is TRBJ2-3; the D is unclear. The CDR3 is 15 amino acids. Trimming cost V 3 bases and J 2 bases, with 12 bases left between them. Germline V CDR1 and CDR2: SGHVS, FNYEAQ. The CDR3 DNA reads TGTGCCAGCAGCTTGGGCAGCCAATTCACAGATACGCAGTATTTT. It translates to CASSLGSQFTDTQYF.

Only a few counts were recorded for this clonotype. This sequence joins TRBV7-9 and TRBJ1-1, with 7 bases identical to TRBD1. Germline trimming cut 6 bases from V and 2 bases from J; bases unmatched to any gene: 9. Per germline, CDR1 SEHNR and CDR2 FQNEAQ (reference sequence). The CDR3 is 15 amino acids. The CDR3, as DNA: TGTGCCAGCAGTGACACCGGGACAGAAAACACTGAAGCTTTCTTT. Its translation is CASSDTGTENTEAFF. Full variable domain (missing parts from reference TRBV7-9 and TRBJ1-1): DTGVSQNPRHKITKRGQNVTFRCDPISEHNRLYWYRQTLGQGPEFLTYFQNEAQLEKSRLLSDRFSAERPKGSFSTLEIQRTEQGDSAMYLCASSDTGTENTEAFFGQGTRLTVV.

This clonotype has at least ten counts. This chain joins TRBV12-3 or TRBV12-4 and TRBJ2-1; 9 nucleotides agree with TRBD1. The junction had 9 bases not matched to a gene; V was cut back by 5 bases and J by 10 bases. The CDR3 sequence is 14 residues long. The CDR3 DNA is TGTGCCAGCAGTCCACCGGGACAGGGCCACGAGCAGTTCTTC. Protein product: CASSPPGQGHEQFF.

The chain uses TRBV6-1 and TRBJ2-5; D may correspond to TRBD1 or TRBD2 (5 bases each). Germline-derived CDR1 and CDR2 are MNHNS and SASEGT. Between the trimmed V and J ends, which lost 3 bases and 5 bases, there was a span of 16 bases. The CDR3 is 15 amino acids. The CDR3 DNA sequence: TGTGCCAGCAGTGACCGGGACGGAAGGGTTGAGACCCAGTACTTC. Its protein product is CASSDRDGRVETQYF.

Only a few counts were recorded for this clonotype. The chain has TRBV7-2 and TRBJ2-7; 8 bases align to TRBD2. CDR3 length: 15 amino acids. Unmatched junction bases numbered 8, after V lost 1 base and J lost 6 bases. Per the germline V gene, CDR1 is SGHTA and CDR2 is FQGNSA. CDR3 bases: TGTGCCAGCAGCTTAGTGGTCGGGGGGGGGCGCGAGCAGTACTTC. Protein product: CASSLVVGGGREQYF.

This clonotype was counted a few times. The CDR3 bases are TGTGCCATCAGGGCTAGCGGGGGGGCCCGTAGGGAGACCCAGTACTTC. Translated, it gives CAIRASGGARRETQYF. The rearrangement links TRBV6-1 to TRBJ2-5, with 12 bases aligning to TRBD2. V lost 10 bases and J lost 5; bases outside the gene matches: 14. The CDR3 extends over 16 amino acids. Per germline, CDR1 MNHNS and CDR2 SASEGT.

The CDR3 is CASSYGAGGRQETQYF. For the CDR3, the DNA is TGTGCCAGCAGTTACGGGGCGGGGGGGAGACAAGAGACCCAGTACTTC. The chain is built from TRBV6-6 and TRBJ2-5; 9 nucleotides line up with TRBD2. The CDR3 spans 16 residues. Germline V CDR1 and CDR2: MNHNY, SVGAGI (reference sequence). Trimming took 2 bases from V and 2 from J; bases not matched to a gene: 6.

This clonotype was recorded a few times. This chain uses TRBV6-8 with TRBJ2-7; no definite D call. The ends were cut back, 4 bases at V and 4 bases at J, with 11 bases in the middle. The CDR3 spans 13 residues. Germline values: CDR1 MNHGY, CDR2 SAAAGT. CDR3 sequence (DNA): TGTGCCAGCAGTTTCCGTGGGAAGTACGAGCAGTACGTC. Translated: CASSFRGKYEQYV.

As regards this clonotype: The germline gene is not matched at one end of the junction; a read error may be the cause. This chain connects TRBV12-3 or TRBV12-4 to TRBJ2-6, with 7 positions matching TRBD1. This CDR3 has 15 residues. The CDR3 protein is CVSSSTGFGANVLTF. The CDR3 region has the DNA TGTGTCAGCAGTTCGACAGGGTTCGGGGCCAACGTCCTGACTTTC.

This clonotype was recorded a few times. The J gene is TRBJ2-3, the V gene TRBV7-9, with 12 bases that match TRBD2. V shed 3 bases and J 4 bases; nucleotides not matched to a gene: 5. Germline V gene data show CDR1 as SEHNR and CDR2 as FQNEAQ (reference sequence). The CDR3 sequence is 16 residues long. The CDR3: CASSLTSGGFPDTQYF. The CDR3 DNA follows: TGTGCCAGCAGCTTGACTAGCGGGGGATTCCCAGATACGCAGTATTTT.

The chain is built from TRBV29-1 and TRBJ2-1; weak D call: TRBD1 (5 bases). Trimming cost V 7 bases and J 9 bases, with 10 bases left between them. This CDR3 is built from 10 residues. Germline V gives CDR1 SQVTM, CDR2 ANQGSEA. The CDR3 reads CSGQGGEQFF. CDR3 nucleotides: TGCAGCGGGCAGGGCGGTGAGCAGTTCTTC.

This clonotype was counted between two and nine times. The chain recombines TRBV12-3 or TRBV12-4 with TRBJ2-2; D not certain. Trimming left V 4 bases short and J 6 bases short, with 12 bases between. The CDR3 loop spans 14 amino acids. The CDR3 DNA reads as TGTGCCAGCAGTTCCCCCCTTTCCCCCGGGGAGCTGTTTTTT. It is translated as CASSSPLSPGELFF.

This clonotype was seen more than once but under ten times. The chain recombines TRBV14 with TRBJ2-3; 8 bases are shared with TRBD1. Germline V gene lookup returns CDR1 SGHDN and CDR2 FVKESK. V shed 4 bases and J 4 bases; nucleotides not matched to a gene: 13. The CDR3 totals 17 residues. In DNA form, the CDR3 reads TGTGCCAGCAGCCCCCTCTCCGGACAGGGAGGCGCAGATACGCAGTATTTT. It yields the protein CASSPLSGQGGADTQYF. Together with reference TRBV14 and TRBJ2-3, the CDR3 gives the full variable domain: EAGVTQFPSHSVIEKGQTVTLRCDPISGHDNLYWYRRVMGKEIKFLLHFVKESKQDESGMPNNRFLAERTGGTYSTLKVQPAELEDSGVYFCASSPLSGQGGADTQYFGPGTRLTVL.